This TCR beta chain comes out of a study of T-cell reconstitution after alpha-beta-depleted transplantation in children. Whole-study results and caveats: Surviving recipient T cells and thymic progenitors underlay high day-60 TCRbeta diversity in some patients. Diversity and T-cell counts at one year after transplant derived mostly from new T cells. Reportedly, roughly two months post-transplant, alpha-beta T cells arose from several hundred expanded graft clones.

Germline V gene lookup returns CDR1 SGHAT and CDR2 FQNNGV. Germline trimming cut 6 bases from V and 3 bases from J; bases unmatched to any gene: 6. This CDR3 spans 16 amino acids. This clonotype has a handful of counts. The antigen remains undetermined. The TCRbeta library incorporated unique molecular identifiers. TCRdb reprocessed the PCR reads with MiXCR, giving one entry per CDR3 protein. The sample has fewer than 550,000 distinct CDR3 sequences, around 10% seen once. The specimen comprised PBMCs, mostly from graft donor cells, sampled 180 days after TCRalphabeta/CD19-depleted stem cell transplant. The clonotype comes from a female patient aged 2 to 10 who had a stem cell transplant for aplastic anemia, so the T cells may come from the graft donor. V is TRBV11-2 and J is TRBJ2-1; 12 bases map to TRBD2. CDR3 residues: CASREGLAGFYNEQFF. For the CDR3, the DNA is TGTGCCAGCAGAGAAGGACTAGCGGGGTTCTACAATGAGCAGTTCTTC. The variable domain in full, completed from reference TRBV11-2 and TRBJ2-1, reads EAGVAQSPRYKIIEKRQSVAFWCNPISGHATLYWYQQILGQGPKLLIQFQNNGVVDDSQLPKDRFSAERLKGVDSTLKIQPAKLEDSAVYLCASREGLAGFYNEQFFGPGTRLTVL.